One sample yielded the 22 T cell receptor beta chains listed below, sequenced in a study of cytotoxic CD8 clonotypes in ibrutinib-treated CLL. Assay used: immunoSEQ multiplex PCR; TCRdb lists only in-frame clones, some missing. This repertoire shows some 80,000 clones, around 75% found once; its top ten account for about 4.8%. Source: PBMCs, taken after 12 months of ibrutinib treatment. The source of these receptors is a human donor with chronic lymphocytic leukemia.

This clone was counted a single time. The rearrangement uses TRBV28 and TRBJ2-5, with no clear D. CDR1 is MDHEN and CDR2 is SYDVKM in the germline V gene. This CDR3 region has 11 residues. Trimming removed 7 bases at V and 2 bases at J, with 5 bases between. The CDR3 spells CASKGQETQYF. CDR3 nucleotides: TGTGCCAGCAAAGGGCAAGAGACCCAGTACTTC.

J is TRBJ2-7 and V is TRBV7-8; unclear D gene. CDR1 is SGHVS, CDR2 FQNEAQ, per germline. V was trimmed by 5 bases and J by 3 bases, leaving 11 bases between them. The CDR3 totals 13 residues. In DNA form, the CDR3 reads TGTGCCAGCAGCCCATGGGCCGTCTACGAGCAGTACTTC. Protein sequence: CASSPWAVYEQYF.

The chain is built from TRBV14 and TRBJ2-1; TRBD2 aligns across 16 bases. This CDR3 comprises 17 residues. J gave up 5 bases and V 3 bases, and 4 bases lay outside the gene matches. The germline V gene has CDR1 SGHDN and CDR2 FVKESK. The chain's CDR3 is CASSQGLAGGLDNEQFF. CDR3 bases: TGTGCCAGCAGCCAGGGACTAGCGGGGGGGCTCGACAATGAGCAGTTCTTC.

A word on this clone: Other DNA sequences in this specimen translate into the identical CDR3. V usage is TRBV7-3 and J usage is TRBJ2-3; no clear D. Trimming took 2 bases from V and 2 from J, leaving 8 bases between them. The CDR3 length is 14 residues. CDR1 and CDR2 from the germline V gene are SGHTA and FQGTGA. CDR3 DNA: TGTGCCAGCAGCTTAGGCGGACCCACAGATACGCAGTATTTT. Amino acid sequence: CASSLGGPTDTQYF.

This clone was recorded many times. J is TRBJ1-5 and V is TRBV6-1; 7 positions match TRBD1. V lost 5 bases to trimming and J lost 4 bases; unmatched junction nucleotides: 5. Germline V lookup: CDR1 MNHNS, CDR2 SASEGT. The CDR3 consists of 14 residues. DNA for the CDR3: TGTGCCAGCAGTTCCTCGGGACAGAATCAGCCCCAGCATTTT. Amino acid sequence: CASSSSGQNQPQHF.

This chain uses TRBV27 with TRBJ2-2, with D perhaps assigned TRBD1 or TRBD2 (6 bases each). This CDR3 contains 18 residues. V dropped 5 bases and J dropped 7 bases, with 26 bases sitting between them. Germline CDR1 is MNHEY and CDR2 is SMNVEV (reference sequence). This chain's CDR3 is CASSPGQSRWGGGGELFF. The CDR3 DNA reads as TGTGCCAGCAGTCCCGGACAGTCCAGGTGGGGAGGAGGCGGGGAGCTGTTTTTT.

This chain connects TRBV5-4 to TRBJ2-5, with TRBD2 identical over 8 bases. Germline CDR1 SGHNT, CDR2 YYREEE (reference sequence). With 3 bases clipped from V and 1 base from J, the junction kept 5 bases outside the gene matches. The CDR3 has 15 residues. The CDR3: CASSSALAAQETQYF. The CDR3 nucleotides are TGTGCCAGCAGCTCCGCACTAGCGGCCCAAGAGACCCAGTACTTC.

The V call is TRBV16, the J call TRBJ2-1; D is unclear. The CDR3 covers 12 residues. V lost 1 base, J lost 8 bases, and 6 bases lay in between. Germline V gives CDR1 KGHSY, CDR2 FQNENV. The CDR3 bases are TGTGCCAGCAGCCAATACGTGGATGAGCAGTTCTTC. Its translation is CASSQYVDEQFF.

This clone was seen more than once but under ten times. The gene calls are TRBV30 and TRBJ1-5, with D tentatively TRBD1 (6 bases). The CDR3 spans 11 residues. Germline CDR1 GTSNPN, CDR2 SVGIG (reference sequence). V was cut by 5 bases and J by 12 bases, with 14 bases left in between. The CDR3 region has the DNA TGTGCCTGGGGGTCGGGAGGGGGCCAGCATTTT. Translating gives CAWGSGGGQHF.

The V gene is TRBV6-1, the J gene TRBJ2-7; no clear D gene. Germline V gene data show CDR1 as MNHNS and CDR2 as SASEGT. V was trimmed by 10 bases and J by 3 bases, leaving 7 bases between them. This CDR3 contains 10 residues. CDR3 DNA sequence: TGTGCCACCCAACGCTACGAGCAGTACTTC. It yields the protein CATQRYEQYF.

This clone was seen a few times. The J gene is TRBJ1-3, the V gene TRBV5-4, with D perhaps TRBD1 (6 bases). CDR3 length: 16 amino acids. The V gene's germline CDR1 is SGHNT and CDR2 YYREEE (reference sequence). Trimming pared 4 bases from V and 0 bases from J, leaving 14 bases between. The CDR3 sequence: CASSRPTGRSGNTIYF. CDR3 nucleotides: TGTGCCAGCAGCAGACCGACAGGCCGCTCTGGAAACACCATATATTTT.

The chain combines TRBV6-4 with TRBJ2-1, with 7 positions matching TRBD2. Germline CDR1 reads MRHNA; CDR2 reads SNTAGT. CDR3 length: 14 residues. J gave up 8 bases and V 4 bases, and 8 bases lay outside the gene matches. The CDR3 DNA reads TGTGCCAGCAGTGCGGGCGGGAGTCTTGATGAGCAGTTCTTC. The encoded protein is CASSAGGSLDEQFF.

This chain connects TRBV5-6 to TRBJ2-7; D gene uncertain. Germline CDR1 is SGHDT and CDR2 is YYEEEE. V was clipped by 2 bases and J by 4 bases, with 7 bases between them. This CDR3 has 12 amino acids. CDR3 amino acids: CASSFGEYEQYF. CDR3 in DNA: TGTGCCAGCAGCTTTGGGGAATACGAGCAGTACTTC.

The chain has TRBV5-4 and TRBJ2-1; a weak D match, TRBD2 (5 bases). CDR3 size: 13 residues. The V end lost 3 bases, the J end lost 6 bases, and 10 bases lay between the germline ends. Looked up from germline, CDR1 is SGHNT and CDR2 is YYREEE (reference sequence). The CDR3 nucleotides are TGTGCCAGCAGCTCTCTAGCTAGCAATGAGCAGTTCTTC. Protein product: CASSSLASNEQFF.

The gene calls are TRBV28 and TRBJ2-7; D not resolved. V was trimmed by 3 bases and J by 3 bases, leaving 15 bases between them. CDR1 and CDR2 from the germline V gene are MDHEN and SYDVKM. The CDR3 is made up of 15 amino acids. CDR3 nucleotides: TGTGCCAGCAGTTTTGCCCCTGTCGAGGTCTACGAGCAGTACTTC. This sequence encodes CASSFAPVEVYEQYF.

The CDR3: CAWRFPSAYEQYF. The CDR3 DNA reads as TGTGCCTGGAGGTTCCCCAGCGCCTACGAGCAGTACTTC. The rearrangement joins TRBV30 to TRBJ2-7; D is uncertain. The germline V gene encodes CDR1 GTSNPN and CDR2 SVGIG (reference sequence). CDR3 length: 13 residues. The V and J ends lost 3 bases and 2 bases respectively, with 11 bases between them. Combining the CDR3 with reference TRBV30 and TRBJ2-7 gives the whole variable domain SQTIHQWPATLVQPVGSPLSLECTVEGTSNPNLYWYRQAAGRGLQLLFYSVGIGQISSEVPQNLSASRPQDRQFILSSKKLLLSDSGFYLCAWRFPSAYEQYFGPGTRLTVT.

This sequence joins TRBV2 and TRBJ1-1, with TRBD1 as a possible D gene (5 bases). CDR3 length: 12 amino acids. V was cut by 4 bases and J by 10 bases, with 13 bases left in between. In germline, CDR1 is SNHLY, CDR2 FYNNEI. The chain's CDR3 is CASSVGGVVAFF. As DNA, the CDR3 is TGTGCCAGCAGTGTTGGGGGGGTGGTAGCTTTCTTT.

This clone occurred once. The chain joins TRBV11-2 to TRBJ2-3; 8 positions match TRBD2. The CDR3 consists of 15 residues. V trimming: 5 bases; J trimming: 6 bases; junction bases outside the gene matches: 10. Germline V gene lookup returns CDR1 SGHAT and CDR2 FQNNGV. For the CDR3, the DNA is TGTGCCAGCAGCCCGGGAGGGCCCCGCCAGGATACGCAGTATTTT. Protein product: CASSPGGPRQDTQYF.

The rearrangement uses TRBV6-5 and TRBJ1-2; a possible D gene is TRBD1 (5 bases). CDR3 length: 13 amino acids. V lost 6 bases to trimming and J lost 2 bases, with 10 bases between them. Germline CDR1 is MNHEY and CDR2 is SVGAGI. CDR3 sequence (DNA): TGTGCCAGCAGCGGGGGGGACAACTATGGCTACACCTTC. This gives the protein CASSGGDNYGYTF.

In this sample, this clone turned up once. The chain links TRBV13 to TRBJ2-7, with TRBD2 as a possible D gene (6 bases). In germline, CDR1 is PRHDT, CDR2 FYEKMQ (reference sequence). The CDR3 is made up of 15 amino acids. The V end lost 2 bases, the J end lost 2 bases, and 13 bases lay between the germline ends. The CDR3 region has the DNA TGTGCCAGCAGCTTACTCGCTAGCGACCCCTACGAGCAGTACTTC. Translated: CASSLLASDPYEQYF. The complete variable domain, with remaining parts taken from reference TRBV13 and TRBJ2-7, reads AAGVIQSPRHLIKEKRETATLKCYPIPRHDTVYWYQQGPGQDPQFLISFYEKMQSDKGSIPDRFSAQQFSDYHSELNMSSLELGDSALYFCASSLLASDPYEQYFGPGTRLTVT.

The CDR3 nucleotides are TGTGCCAGCAGCCCCCTTAGCGGGACAACCTACGAGCAGTACTTC. It specifies CASSPLSGTTYEQYF. J is TRBJ2-7 and V is TRBV6-6, with 8 bases that match TRBD2. The germline V gene encodes CDR1 MNHNY and CDR2 SVGAGI (reference sequence). After removal of 6 bases from V and 2 bases from J, the junction contained 9 bases not matched to a gene. CDR3 length: 15 amino acids.

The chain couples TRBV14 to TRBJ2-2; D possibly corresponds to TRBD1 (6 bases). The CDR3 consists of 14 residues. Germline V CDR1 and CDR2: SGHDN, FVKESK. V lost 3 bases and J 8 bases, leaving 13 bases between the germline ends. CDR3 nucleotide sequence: TGTGCCAGCAGCCAGGGCAGGGGTTCGGGGGAGCTGTTTTTT. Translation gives CASSQGRGSGELFF.